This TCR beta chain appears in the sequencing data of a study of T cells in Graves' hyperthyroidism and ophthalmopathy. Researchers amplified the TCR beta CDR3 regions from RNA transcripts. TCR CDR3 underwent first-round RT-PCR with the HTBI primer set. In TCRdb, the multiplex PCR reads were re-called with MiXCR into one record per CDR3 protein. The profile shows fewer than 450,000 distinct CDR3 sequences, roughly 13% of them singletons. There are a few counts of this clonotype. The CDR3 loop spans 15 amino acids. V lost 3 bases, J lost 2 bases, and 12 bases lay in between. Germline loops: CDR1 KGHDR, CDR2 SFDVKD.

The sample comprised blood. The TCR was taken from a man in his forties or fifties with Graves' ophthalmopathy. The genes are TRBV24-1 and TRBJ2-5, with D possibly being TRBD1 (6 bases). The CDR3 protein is CATSDPTGFQETQYF. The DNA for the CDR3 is TGTGCCACCAGTGATCCCACAGGGTTTCAAGAGACCCAGTACTTC.